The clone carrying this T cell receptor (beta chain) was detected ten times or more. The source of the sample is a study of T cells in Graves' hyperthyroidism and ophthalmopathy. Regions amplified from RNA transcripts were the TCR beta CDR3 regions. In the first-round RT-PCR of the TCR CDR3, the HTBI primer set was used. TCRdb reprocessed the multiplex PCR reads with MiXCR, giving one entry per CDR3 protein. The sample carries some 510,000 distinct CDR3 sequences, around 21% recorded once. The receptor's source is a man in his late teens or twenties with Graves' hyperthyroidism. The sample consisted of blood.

The CDR3 nucleotides are TGTGCCAGCATTGGAGCAAAAAGTAACACCATATATTTT. Encoded protein: CASIGAKSNTIYF. This chain connects TRBV7-8 to TRBJ1-3, with D uncertain. V was trimmed by 7 bases and J by 7 bases, leaving 14 bases between them. Germline V gives CDR1 SGHVS, CDR2 FQNEAQ. The CDR3 is made up of 13 amino acids.